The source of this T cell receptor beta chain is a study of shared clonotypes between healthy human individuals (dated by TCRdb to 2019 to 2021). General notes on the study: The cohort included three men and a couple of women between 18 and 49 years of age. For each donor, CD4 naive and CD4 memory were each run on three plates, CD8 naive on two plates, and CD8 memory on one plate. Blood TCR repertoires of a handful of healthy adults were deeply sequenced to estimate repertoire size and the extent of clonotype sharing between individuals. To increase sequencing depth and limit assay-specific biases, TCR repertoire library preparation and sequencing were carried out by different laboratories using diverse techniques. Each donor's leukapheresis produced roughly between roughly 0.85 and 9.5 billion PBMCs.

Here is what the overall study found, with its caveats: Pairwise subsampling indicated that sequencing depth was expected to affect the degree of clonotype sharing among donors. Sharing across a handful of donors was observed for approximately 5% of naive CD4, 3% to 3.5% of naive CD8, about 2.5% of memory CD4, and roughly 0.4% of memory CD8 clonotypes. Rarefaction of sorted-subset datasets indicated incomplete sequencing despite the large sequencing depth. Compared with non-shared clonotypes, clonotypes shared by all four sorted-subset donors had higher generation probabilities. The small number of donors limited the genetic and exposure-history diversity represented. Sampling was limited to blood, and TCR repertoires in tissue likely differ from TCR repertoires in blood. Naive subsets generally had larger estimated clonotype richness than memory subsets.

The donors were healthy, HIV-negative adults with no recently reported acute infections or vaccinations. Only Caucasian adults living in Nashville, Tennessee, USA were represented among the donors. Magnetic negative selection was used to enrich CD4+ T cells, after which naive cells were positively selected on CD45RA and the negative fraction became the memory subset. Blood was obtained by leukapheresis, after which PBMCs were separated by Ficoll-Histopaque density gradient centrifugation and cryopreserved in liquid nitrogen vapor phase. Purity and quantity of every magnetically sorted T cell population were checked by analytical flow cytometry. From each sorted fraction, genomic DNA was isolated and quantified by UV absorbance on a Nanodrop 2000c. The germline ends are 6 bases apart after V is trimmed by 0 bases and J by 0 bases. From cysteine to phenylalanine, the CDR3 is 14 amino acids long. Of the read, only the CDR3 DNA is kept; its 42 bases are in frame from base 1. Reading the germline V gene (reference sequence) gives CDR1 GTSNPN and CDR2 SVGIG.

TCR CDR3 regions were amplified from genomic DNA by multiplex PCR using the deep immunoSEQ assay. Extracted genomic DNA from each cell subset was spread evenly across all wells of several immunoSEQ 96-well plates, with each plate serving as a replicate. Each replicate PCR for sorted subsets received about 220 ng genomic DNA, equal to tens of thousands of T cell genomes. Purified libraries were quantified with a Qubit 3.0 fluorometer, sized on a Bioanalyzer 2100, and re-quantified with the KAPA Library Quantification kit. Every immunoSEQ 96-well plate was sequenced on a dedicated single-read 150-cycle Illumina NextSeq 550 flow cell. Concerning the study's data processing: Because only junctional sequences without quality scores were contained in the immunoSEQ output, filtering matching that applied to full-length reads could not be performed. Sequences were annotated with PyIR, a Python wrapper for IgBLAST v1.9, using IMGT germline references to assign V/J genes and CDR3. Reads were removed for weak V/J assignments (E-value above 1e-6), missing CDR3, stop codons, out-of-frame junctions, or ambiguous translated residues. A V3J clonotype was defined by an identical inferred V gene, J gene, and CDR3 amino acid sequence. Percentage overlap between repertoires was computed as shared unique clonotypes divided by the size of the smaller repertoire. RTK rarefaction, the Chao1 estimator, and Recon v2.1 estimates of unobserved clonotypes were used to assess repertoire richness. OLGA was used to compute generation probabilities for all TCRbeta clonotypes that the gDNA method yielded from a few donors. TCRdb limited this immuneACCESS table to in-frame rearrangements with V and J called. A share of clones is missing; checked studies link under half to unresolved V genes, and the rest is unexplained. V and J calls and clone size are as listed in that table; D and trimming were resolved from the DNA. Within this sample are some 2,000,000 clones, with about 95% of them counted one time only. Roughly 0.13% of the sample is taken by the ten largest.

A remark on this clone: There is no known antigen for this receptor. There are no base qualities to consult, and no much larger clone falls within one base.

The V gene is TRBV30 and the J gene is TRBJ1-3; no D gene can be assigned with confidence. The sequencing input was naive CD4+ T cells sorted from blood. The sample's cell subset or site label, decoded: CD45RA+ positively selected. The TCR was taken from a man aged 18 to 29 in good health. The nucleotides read TGTGCCTGGAGTGTACTGGACTCTGGAAACACCATATATTTT. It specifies CAWSVLDSGNTIYF.